These T cell receptor beta chains were read from a single sample in a study of T cells in Graves' hyperthyroidism and ophthalmopathy. Each CDR3 protein gets one entry after TCRdb re-called the multiplex PCR reads with MiXCR. The sample includes some 320,000 distinct CDR3 sequences, roughly an eighth of them seen just once. The source material was blood. These receptors came from a woman aged 40 to 50 with Graves' ophthalmopathy. Each CDR3 is given with its conserved first and last residue. A D gene is named only where the DNA matches it firmly. Some rows mark clone size as missing; the rest say once, few, many or name a class of expanded clone.

TRBJ1-3,-,TRBV4-2,few,TGTGCCAGCAGCTTTTCACCGGGAGCCTTCGGAAACACCATATATTTT,CASSFSPGAFGNTIYF
TRBJ1-2,-,TRBV18,-,TGTGCCAGCTCCCCCTGGGCAGGGGAGGCCTATGGCTACACCTTC,CASSPWAGEAYGYTF
TRBJ2-2,TRBD1,TRBV6-1,-,TGTGCCAGCAGTCGTACAGGGGACACCGGGGAGCTGTTTTTT,CASSRTGDTGELFF
TRBJ2-7,TRBD2,TRBV5-5,-,TGTGCCAGCAGCGGGGGACTAGCGGGATTTACCTACGAGCAGTACTTC,CASSGGLAGFTYEQYF
TRBJ2-5,TRBD2,TRBV27,many,TGTGCCAGCAGTTTATCAGCGGGAGGTTCTTCCCAGTACTTC,CASSLSAGGSSQYF
TRBJ2-5,TRBD1,TRBV20-1,-,TGCAGTGCTAGAGATCCATCAGGGGGCGCGGGAGAGACCCAGTACTTC,CSARDPSGGAGETQYF
TRBJ2-3,TRBD2,TRBV7-9,many,TGTGCCAGCAGCTTAAAGGGAGCGGGGGGTGCAGATACGCAGTATTTT,CASSLKGAGGADTQYF
TRBJ2-1,-,TRBV7-2,-,TGTGCCAGCAGCTTAGCTAGGGAGGATGAGCAGTTCTTC,CASSLAREDEQFF
TRBJ2-6,TRBD1,TRBV20-1,-,TGCAGTGCTCTCCCCGGGACAGGGGGGGCCAACGTCCTGACTTTC,CSALPGTGGANVLTF
TRBJ2-3,TRBD2,TRBV6-5,few,TGTGCCAGCAGTTACTCGATCGGACTAGCGGGGGGCCCAGGGGCAGATACGCAGTATTTT,CASSYSIGLAGGPGADTQYF
TRBJ2-7,TRBD1,TRBV7-2,-,TGTGCCAGCAGCTTAGGGTCCGGGACAGGCTCCTACGAGCAGTACTTC,CASSLGSGTGSYEQYF
TRBJ2-7,TRBD2,TRBV18,-,TGTGCCAGCTCACAGCGGGAGGGCCGCGAGCAGTACTTC,CASSQREGREQYF
TRBJ2-5,-,TRBV10-3,many,TGTGCCATCAGGGCAGGCCAAGGGACCCAGTACTTC,CAIRAGQGTQYF
TRBJ2-2,-,TRBV6-2/TRBV6-3,many,TGTGCCAGCAGTTACTCGAGAGAATTCCTTAACACCGGGGAGCTGTTTTTT,CASSYSREFLNTGELFF
TRBJ2-3,TRBD2,TRBV20-1,many,TGCAGTGTTGCGGGACTACCGTCAGATACGCAGTATTTT,CSVAGLPSDTQYF
TRBJ1-3,-,TRBV6-1,many,TGTGCCAGCACCAATGGAAACACCATATATTTT,CASTNGNTIYF
TRBJ1-1,TRBD1,TRBV20-1,many,TGCAGTGCCCCCGGCAGGGGGGAATCTGAAGCTTTCTTT,CSAPGRGESEAFF
TRBJ2-1,-,TRBV20-1,-,TGCAGTGTCCTCCAGGGTTCGGGCAATGAGCAGTTCTTC,CSVLQGSGNEQFF
TRBJ2-7,TRBD1,TRBV6-2/TRBV6-3,many,TGTGCCACCCGAACGACAGGGGTTTTCTACGAGCAGTACTTC,CATRTTGVFYEQYF
TRBJ2-3,TRBD1,TRBV5-1,many,TGCGCCAGCAGCTCCTCGGACAGGGTCCGCACAGATACGCAGTATTTT,CASSSSDRVRTDTQYF
TRBJ2-3,-,TRBV6-1,many,TGTGCCAGCAGTGAACCTTGGAATGGGGGAGGTCCCACAGATACGCAGTATTTT,CASSEPWNGGGPTDTQYF
TRBJ2-1,-,TRBV4-2,few,TGTGCCAGCAGCTTCCTCACGGGGCGGGGGCTAGCAGGAAATGAGCAGTTCTTC,CASSFLTGRGLAGNEQFF
TRBJ2-1,TRBD2,TRBV2,many,TGTGCCAGTCGAGAGGTAGTATTAGCGGGAAGGTCGTCCTACAATGAGCAGTTCTTC,CASREVVLAGRSSYNEQFF
TRBJ2-3,TRBD2,TRBV29-1,-,TGCAGCGTTGAGCTCCCACTAGCGGGCAGCACAGATACGCAGTATTTT,CSVELPLAGSTDTQYF
TRBJ1-4,TRBD1,TRBV3-1,many,TGTGCCAGCTCGACAGGGTTTGATGAAAAACTGTTTTTT,CASSTGFDEKLFF
TRBJ1-6,-,TRBV2,many,TGTGCCAGCAGTACCCGCCGGTCGTCACCCCTCCACTTT,CASSTRRSSPLHF
TRBJ1-1,TRBD1,TRBV13,many,TGTGCCAGCAGCTTAGAAGCGACAGGGGAGAACACTGAAGCTTTCTTT,CASSLEATGENTEAFF
TRBJ1-2,TRBD1,TRBV29-1,many,TGCAGCGTCCCCACCGGGGACAGCAAGAACTATGGCTACACCTTC,CSVPTGDSKNYGYTF
TRBJ2-7,-,TRBV7-2,many,TGTGCCAGCAGCTTAGAATGGGGGGCGCGGTCCGAGCAGTACTTC,CASSLEWGARSEQYF
TRBJ2-1,TRBD2,TRBV11-2,-,TGTGCCAGCCGTCTAGCGGGTGACAATGAGCAGTTCTTC,CASRLAGDNEQFF
TRBJ1-5,-,TRBV7-9,-,TGTGCCAGCAGCCCCGGGGCAGGCCCTAGCAATCAGCCCCAGCATTTT,CASSPGAGPSNQPQHF
TRBJ1-5,-,TRBV12-3/TRBV12-4,few,TGTGCCAGCAGTTCAGGACAGCTCCAATCAGCCCCAGCATTT,CASSSGQLQSAPAF
TRBJ2-3,-,TRBV12-3/TRBV12-4,many,TGTGCCAGCAGTTTGGACCCCGACGGAGATACGCAGTATTTT,CASSLDPDGDTQYF
TRBJ1-1,-,TRBV25-1,-,TGTGCCAGCAGTGAAGGGGGGGGGAACACTGAAGCTTTCTTT,CASSEGGGNTEAFF
TRBJ1-5,-,TRBV28,many,TGTGCCAGCAGTCCTAGAGAAGGGAGGAATCAGCCCCAGCATTTT,CASSPREGRNQPQHF
TRBJ1-1,-,TRBV20-1,many,TGCAGTGCCCTCCTCTCTCCAGGGGAGCGAAATGCTTTCTTT,CSALLSPGERNAFF
TRBJ2-7,-,TRBV7-9,-,TGTGCCAGCAGCAATCTTCTGAGCTTAAGCTACGAGCAGTACTTC,CASSNLLSLSYEQYF
TRBJ2-7,TRBD1,TRBV15,-,TGTGCCACCAGCACGGGACAGCAAGCCTACGAGCAGTACTTC,CATSTGQQAYEQYF